This T cell receptor beta chain was identified in a study of T-cell memory formation after mild COVID-19. TCRdb analysed the 5' RACE reads with MiXCR anew, one entry per CDR3 protein. The sample holds 350,000 to 500,000 distinct CDR3 sequences; about a quarter are singletons and the top ten take roughly 14%. This CDR3 spans 13 amino acids. Germline CDR1 is ENHRY and CDR2 is SYGVKD. Trimming shortened V by 7 bases and J by 0 bases, and 10 bases separated the two germline ends. The specimen was PBMCs or a T cell subset sorted from them (not recorded which). V gene TRBV10-3 combines with J gene TRBJ2-7, with D hard to call. The TCR was taken from an adult woman who had mild COVID-19 (a few samples of this study predate the infection). Cell type and time point are not known. The CDR3 DNA follows: TGTGCCATCACCGACGGTATCTCCTACGAGCAGTACTTC. Its translation: CAITDGISYEQYF.